This paragraph covers one T cell receptor beta chain sequence. Antigen specificity is unknown. The sample belongs to a study of CXCR3-negative and CXCR3-positive naive CD8 T cells. General study points: Post-cryopreservation CXCR3 expression was partly diminished, and the bulk of assays employed fresh PBMCs.

Via 5' RACE with UMI labels, TRB cDNA libraries were prepared. TCRdb derives one entry per CDR3 protein from the 5' RACE reads, leaving out DNA. In total, the table holds over 100,000 distinct CDR3 sequences. The CDR3 contains 15 residues. The germline gives CDR1 SGHVS, CDR2 FNYEAQ. Specimen: naive CXCR3- CD8+ T cells from blood. The subset was: CD45RO-CCR7+CD27+CD95- naive CD8+ T cells lacking CXCR3 (TNR3-). The TCR was taken from a human donor in good health. Some clones in this sample may be carry-over from other donors' samples. The V gene is TRBV7-6, the J gene TRBJ2-7; TCRdb proposes TRBD1, but this gene call is untestable without DNA. CDR3 sequence reads: CASSPHVGYIYEQYF. The full variable domain, with the rest looked up from reference TRBV7-6 and TRBJ2-7, is GAGVSQSPRYKVTKRGQDVALRCDPISGHVSLYWYRQALGQGPEFLTYFNYEAQQDKSGLPNDRFSAERPEGSISTLTIQRTEQRDSAMYRCASSPHVGYIYEQYFGPGTRLTVT.